What follows are 27 T cell receptor beta chains derived from one specimen sequenced in a study of OX40 agonist ivuxolimab in advanced cancers. Only in-frame clones appear in the TCRdb table, and some are missing; sequencing was by immunoSEQ multiplex PCR. The sample contains tens of thousands of clones, roughly nine tenths of which appear only once. This specimen was CD4+ or CD8+ T cells sorted from blood, taken in a trial of the OX40 agonist ivuxolimab. The source of these receptors is an adult with an advanced solid tumor such as melanoma, head and neck, liver or kidney cancer.

V usage is TRBV5-5 and J usage is TRBJ2-1; no clear D. The CDR3 has 16 amino acids. V dropped 0 bases and J dropped 3 bases, with 13 bases sitting between them. In germline, CDR1 is SGHKS, CDR2 YYEKEE (reference sequence). Written as DNA, the CDR3 is TGTGCCAGCAGCTTGGGGCAGACCAGACTCTACAATGAGCAGTTCTTC. It is translated as CASSLGQTRLYNEQFF.

This rearrangement joins TRBV2 to TRBJ2-5; D tentatively fits TRBD1 or TRBD2 (5 bases each). Germline V lookup: CDR1 SNHLY, CDR2 FYNNEI. This CDR3 has 16 amino acids. V was cut by 2 bases and J by 5 bases, with 18 bases left in between. In DNA form, the CDR3 reads TGTGCCAGCAGTGAACGGCAGGGACCCTTCTGGGAGACCCAGTACTTC. Its protein product is CASSERQGPFWETQYF.

The rearrangement links TRBV7-9 to TRBJ1-3; no clear D gene. V gave up 4 bases and J gave up 1 base, with 20 bases separating them. The CDR3 spans 18 residues. Germline V gives CDR1 SEHNR, CDR2 FQNEAQ (reference sequence). The chain's CDR3 is CASSYPTPRAPSGNTIYF. In nucleotides, the CDR3 is TGTGCCAGCAGCTACCCCACCCCACGGGCCCCTTCTGGAAACACCATATATTTT.

The chain has TRBV5-1 and TRBJ2-2; 9 nucleotides agree with TRBD2. CDR3 size: 14 residues. The trim removed 7 bases at V and 6 bases at J, leaving 7 bases unmatched. Germline V gives CDR1 SGHRS, CDR2 YFSETQ. This chain's CDR3 is CASRGLAGSGELFF. The CDR3 DNA reads TGCGCCAGCCGAGGGCTAGCGGGGTCCGGGGAGCTGTTTTTT.

This clone was counted once. This rearrangement joins TRBV7-8 to TRBJ1-3, with 7 positions matching TRBD1. This CDR3 contains 16 residues. Germline V gives CDR1 SGHVS, CDR2 FQNEAQ. V lost 2 bases and J lost 4; bases outside the gene matches: 8. CDR3: CASSLTRQGYGNTIYF. The CDR3, as DNA: TGTGCCAGCAGCTTAACGAGACAGGGATACGGAAACACCATATATTTT.

The V gene is TRBV4-1, the J gene TRBJ2-2, with D perhaps given as TRBD1 or TRBD2 (6 bases each). The CDR3 has 17 amino acids. The ends were cut back, 3 bases at V and 1 base at J, with 15 bases in the middle. Germline V lookup: CDR1 MGHRA, CDR2 YSYEKL. The CDR3 here is CASSQPTGALNTGELFF. CDR3 bases: TGCGCCAGCAGCCAGCCTACGGGGGCACTGAACACCGGGGAGCTGTTTTTT.

This clone was counted only a few times. This chain uses TRBV9 with TRBJ2-2; D is ambiguous. Deletions cut 0 bases from V and 7 bases from J, with 10 bases between. The V gene's germline CDR1 is SGDLS and CDR2 YYNGEE. CDR3 length equals 14 residues. The chain's CDR3 is CASSVGGLVGELFF. DNA for the CDR3: TGTGCCAGCAGCGTAGGCGGTTTGGTCGGGGAGCTGTTTTTT.

This rearrangement joins TRBV19 to TRBJ2-1, with no clear D. The CDR3 has 14 residues. Germline V gene data show CDR1 as LNHDA and CDR2 as SQIVND (reference sequence). V was pared by 7 bases and J by 4 bases, with 14 bases between. CDR3 sequence (DNA): TGTGCCAGTACCCCCACAGACTCTTACAATGAGCAGTTCTTC. Translation gives CASTPTDSYNEQFF. Supplemented by reference TRBV19 and TRBJ2-1, the full variable domain reads DGGITQSPKYLFRKEGQNVTLSCEQNLNHDAMYWYRQDPGQGLRLIYYSQIVNDFQKGDIAEGYSVSREKKESFPLTVTSAQKNPTAFYLCASTPTDSYNEQFFGPGTRLTVL.

The CDR3 DNA sequence: TGTGCCAGTAGTATAGTAGCGGGAGGCACAGATACGCAGTATTTT. This codes for CASSIVAGGTDTQYF. The rearrangement joins TRBV19 to TRBJ2-3; 9 bases match TRBD2. V was clipped by 1 base and J by 1 base; unmatched bases: 0. The germline CDR1 and CDR2 sequences are LNHDA and SQIVND (reference sequence). This CDR3 comprises 15 residues.

This clone was observed a single time. The V gene is TRBV2, the J gene TRBJ1-2; D is perhaps TRBD1 (5 bases). V gave up 6 bases and J gave up 2 bases, with 13 bases separating them. This CDR3 contains 14 residues. Germline V gene lookup returns CDR1 SNHLY and CDR2 FYNNEI. The CDR3 is CASRTGTANYGYTF. CDR3 sequence (DNA): TGTGCCAGCAGGACCGGGACGGCCAACTATGGCTACACCTTC.

The chain carries TRBV25-1 and TRBJ1-1, with unresolved D. Looked up from germline, CDR1 is MGHDK and CDR2 is SYGVNS. V gave up 6 bases and J gave up 4 bases, with 12 bases separating them. CDR3 size: 13 residues. CDR3 amino acids: CASSLGGSTEAFF. The CDR3 DNA follows: TGTGCCAGCAGCCTAGGAGGTAGCACTGAAGCTTTCTTT.

V usage is TRBV28 and J usage is TRBJ2-7, with D perhaps being TRBD1 or TRBD2 (5 bases each). The germline gives CDR1 MDHEN, CDR2 SYDVKM. Trimming took 3 bases from V and 6 from J, leaving 12 bases between them. The CDR3 loop spans 13 amino acids. CDR3 nucleotides: TGTGCCAGCAGTTTCTCCAGAGGGGTCGAGCAGTACGTC. Its protein is CASSFSRGVEQYV.

This clone was seen once. The chain uses TRBV30 and TRBJ1-2; D gene ambiguous. Germline CDR1 is GTSNPN and CDR2 is SVGIG (reference sequence). Trimming pared 2 bases from V and 3 bases from J, leaving 19 bases between. This CDR3 contains 16 residues. CDR3 sequence (DNA): TGTGCCTGGAGTCAGCCACAACGAACCCGGGACTATGGCTACACCTTC. Translating gives CAWSQPQRTRDYGYTF.

The chain recombines TRBV6-1 with TRBJ1-4; 7 bases are shared with TRBD1. Germline assignment: CDR1 MNHNS and CDR2 SASEGT. CDR3 length: 14 amino acids. V shed 7 bases, J shed 7 bases, and the junction held 9 bases outside the gene matches. The CDR3 sequence is CASTQRTGLEKLFF. The CDR3, as DNA: TGTGCCAGCACTCAACGGACAGGTCTTGAAAAACTGTTTTTT.

The V call is TRBV5-6, the J call TRBJ2-7; the match to TRBD1 covers 7 bases. Per germline, CDR1 SGHDT and CDR2 YYEEEE. J gave up 3 bases and V 3 bases, and 6 bases lay outside the gene matches. This CDR3 spans 14 amino acids. This CDR3 reads CASSSTGVGYEQYF. CDR3 DNA: TGTGCCAGCAGCTCAACAGGGGTTGGCTACGAGCAGTACTTC.

This clone was counted only a few times. The chain carries TRBV4-1 and TRBJ1-5; D ambiguous. Germline loops: CDR1 MGHRA, CDR2 YSYEKL. The CDR3 has 15 amino acids. The V and J ends lost 4 bases and 1 base respectively, with 11 bases between them. CDR3 DNA sequence: TGCGCCAGCAGCCCGACCCAGATCAGCAATCAGCCCCAGCATTTT. This encodes CASSPTQISNQPQHF.

The chain links TRBV30 to TRBJ1-6; possible D gene TRBD1, 6 bases. Germline V gene sequence: CDR1 GTSNPN, CDR2 SVGIG (reference sequence). There are 15 residues in the CDR3. V lost 3 bases and J 10 bases, leaving 19 bases between the germline ends. This CDR3 reads CAWRSGGFTGSPLHF. DNA for the CDR3: TGTGCCTGGAGGTCCGGAGGGTTCACAGGGTCACCCCTCCACTTT. Supplemented by reference TRBV30 and TRBJ1-6, the full variable domain reads SQTIHQWPATLVQPVGSPLSLECTVEGTSNPNLYWYRQAAGRGLQLLFYSVGIGQISSEVPQNLSASRPQDRQFILSSKKLLLSDSGFYLCAWRSGGFTGSPLHFGNGTRLTVT.

This clone occurred once. This rearrangement joins TRBV9 to TRBJ2-1, with unresolved D. Germline CDR1 SGDLS, CDR2 YYNGEE. This CDR3 spans 15 amino acids. V dropped 4 bases and J dropped 9 bases, with 20 bases sitting between them. This CDR3 is CASSLTTISSGEQFF. DNA for the CDR3: TGTGCCAGCAGCTTAACAACGATCTCGTCGGGTGAGCAGTTCTTC.

The rearrangement joins TRBV27 to TRBJ1-1, with D maybe TRBD1 (5 bases). V was shortened by 8 bases and J by 4 bases, with 17 bases between the two germline ends. Germline V gene sequence: CDR1 MNHEY, CDR2 SMNVEV (reference sequence). The CDR3 has 14 amino acids. DNA of the CDR3: TGTGCCAGCGGGGGGAGCGCTGGCTTCACTGAAGCTTTCTTT. Residues: CASGGSAGFTEAFF.

V and J are TRBV19 and TRBJ2-7; 8 nucleotides match TRBD2. The CDR3 loop spans 13 amino acids. CDR1 is LNHDA and CDR2 is SQIVND in the germline V gene (reference sequence). Trimming took 4 bases from V and 6 from J; bases not matched to a gene: 5. The CDR3 loop is CASSTGLASEQYV. CDR3 nucleotide sequence: TGTGCCAGTAGTACCGGACTAGCATCCGAGCAGTACGTC.

There are a few counts of this clone. J is TRBJ1-1 and V is TRBV7-8, with a possible D match to TRBD1 (6 bases). V was shortened by 0 bases and J by 4 bases, with 15 bases between the two germline ends. Germline V CDR1 and CDR2: SGHVS, FQNEAQ. The CDR3 has 16 amino acids. The CDR3 sequence is CASSLAGGTRGTEAFF. The CDR3 coding sequence is TGTGCCAGCAGCTTAGCCGGGGGCACAAGGGGCACTGAAGCTTTCTTT.

CDR3 sequence reads: CASRSWTGRADTQYF. CDR3 sequence (DNA): TGTGCCAGTAGATCCTGGACAGGGCGGGCAGATACGCAGTATTTT. The chain recombines TRBV19 with TRBJ2-3; TRBD1 agrees at 8 bases. Trimming removed 6 bases from V and 4 bases from J; junction bases left unmatched: 9. This CDR3 contains 15 residues. From germline, CDR1 is LNHDA and CDR2 SQIVND (reference sequence).

The V and J genes are TRBV6-1 and TRBJ2-7, with D perhaps TRBD1 or TRBD2 (6 bases each). This CDR3 has 10 amino acids. V lost 11 bases, J lost 7 bases, and 12 bases lay in between. Per the germline V gene, CDR1 is MNHNS and CDR2 is SASEGT. The CDR3 protein is CAGGLGEQYF. CDR3 DNA: TGTGCCGGGGGGCTGGGGGAGCAGTACTTC.

J is TRBJ1-2 and V is TRBV2; 9 bases align to TRBD1. The CDR3 loop spans 12 amino acids. Germline CDR1 SNHLY, CDR2 FYNNEI. Germline trimming cut 5 bases from V and 7 bases from J; bases unmatched to any gene: 2. In DNA form, the CDR3 reads TGTGCCAGCAGTACAGGGGGCGTTGGCTACACCTTC. This encodes CASSTGGVGYTF.

As to this clone: The junction does not match germline at one end; this may be a read error. The genes are TRBV2 and TRBJ2-2; perhaps TRBD2 as D (5 bases). The CDR3 spans 12 residues. Looked up from germline, CDR1 is SNHLY and CDR2 is FYNNEI. DNA for the CDR3: TGTGCCAGCAGTGAGCACACCGGGGAGCTGCTTTTT. Its protein is CASSEHTGELLF.

V gene TRBV28 combines with J gene TRBJ2-1; 8 bases fit TRBD2. Germline CDR1 and CDR2: MDHEN and SYDVKM. V trimming: 6 bases; J trimming: 9 bases; junction bases outside the gene matches: 10. The CDR3 is made up of 14 amino acids. This CDR3 is CASRAGARQPEQFF. The DNA of the CDR3 is TGTGCCAGCAGAGCGGGAGCGCGGCAACCTGAGCAGTTCTTC. The complete variable domain, with remaining parts taken from reference TRBV28 and TRBJ2-1, reads DVKVTQSSRYLVKRTGEKVFLECVQDMDHENMFWYRQDPGLGLRLIYFSYDVKMKEKGDIPEGYSVSREKKERFSLILESASTNQTSMYLCASRAGARQPEQFFGPGTRLTVL.

J is TRBJ2-2 and V is TRBV6-5; 10 bases line up with TRBD2. Germline CDR1 MNHEY, CDR2 SVGAGI. V shed 5 bases, J shed 1 base, and the junction held 1 base outside the gene matches. The CDR3 length is 15 residues. CDR3 loop: CASSTSGENTGELFF. The CDR3 DNA reads as TGTGCCAGCAGTACTAGCGGGGAGAACACCGGGGAGCTGTTTTTT.